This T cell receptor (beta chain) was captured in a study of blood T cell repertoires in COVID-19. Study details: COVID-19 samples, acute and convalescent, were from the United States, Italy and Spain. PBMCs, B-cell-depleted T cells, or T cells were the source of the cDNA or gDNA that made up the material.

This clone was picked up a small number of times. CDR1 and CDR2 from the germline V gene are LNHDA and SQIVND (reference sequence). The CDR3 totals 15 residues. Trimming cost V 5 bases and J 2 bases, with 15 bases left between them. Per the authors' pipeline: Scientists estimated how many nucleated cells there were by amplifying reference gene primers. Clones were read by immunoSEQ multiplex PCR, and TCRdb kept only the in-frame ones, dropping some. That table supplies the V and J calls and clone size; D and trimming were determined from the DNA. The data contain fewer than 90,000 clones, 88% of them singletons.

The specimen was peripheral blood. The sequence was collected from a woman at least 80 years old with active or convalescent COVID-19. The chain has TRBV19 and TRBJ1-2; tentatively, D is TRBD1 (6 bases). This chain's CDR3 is CASSPLAGVNYGYTF. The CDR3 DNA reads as TGTGCCAGTAGTCCGTTGGCAGGGGTGAACTATGGCTACACCTTC.